In this sample, the clone carrying this T cell receptor (beta chain) turned up a few times. Its antigen is currently unknown. The time point was: week 23, last vaccination. Mutant IDH1 20-mer peptide, at 300 ug, made up each vaccine dose, with topical imiquimod. Diagnosis in the donors showed new WHO grade 3 or 4 astrocytomas that were IDH1-mutant and ATRX-lost. Sequencing was performed with immunoSEQ multiplex PCR; in TCRdb, only in-frame clones are kept and a portion is missing. The sample has approximately 35,000 clones, approximately 88% seen once. This record belongs to a study of a mutant IDH1 vaccine in newly diagnosed glioma. General study points: Vaccine-induced immune responses were detected in roughly 93% of patients.

Germline CDR1 LGHNA, CDR2 YNFKEQ. This CDR3 has 13 amino acids. With 2 bases clipped from V and 13 bases from J, the junction kept 8 bases outside the gene matches. Source: PBMCs, taken from a glioma patient whose treatment included an IDH1 peptide vaccine. The receptor was derived from a man aged 40-50 years with glioma. This chain connects TRBV4-2 to TRBJ1-2; 9 nucleotides agree with TRBD1. The DNA for the CDR3 is TGTGCCAGCAGCCAAAGTCCGGGACAGGGCCTCACCTTC. Protein: CASSQSPGQGLTF.